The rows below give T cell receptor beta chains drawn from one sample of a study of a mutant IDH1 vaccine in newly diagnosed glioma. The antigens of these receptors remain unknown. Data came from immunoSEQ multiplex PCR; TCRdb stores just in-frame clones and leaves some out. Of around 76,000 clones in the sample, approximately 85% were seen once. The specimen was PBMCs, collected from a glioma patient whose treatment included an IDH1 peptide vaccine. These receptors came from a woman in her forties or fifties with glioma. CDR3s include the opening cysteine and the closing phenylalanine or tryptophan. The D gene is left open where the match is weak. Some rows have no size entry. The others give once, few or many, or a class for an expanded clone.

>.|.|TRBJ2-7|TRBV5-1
TGCGCCAGCAGCTTGGGCGCCTACGAGCAGTACTTC
CASSLGAYEQYF
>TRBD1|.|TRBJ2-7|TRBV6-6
TGTGCCAGCAGTTTCCAATGGGACAGCTACGAGCAGTACTTC
CASSFQWDSYEQYF
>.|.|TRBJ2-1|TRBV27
TGTGCCAGCAGTTCGACCTATAGCTTTGAGCAGTTCTTC
CASSSTYSFEQFF
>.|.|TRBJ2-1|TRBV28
TGTGCCAGCAGTTCCCTAGGGGAAATGGGCTCCTACAATGAGCAGTTCTTC
CASSSLGEMGSYNEQFF
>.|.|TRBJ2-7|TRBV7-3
TGTGCCAGCAGCTCAAGCCCCTACGAGCAGTACTTC
CASSSSPYEQYF
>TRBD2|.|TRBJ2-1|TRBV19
TGTGCCAGTAGTATAGGGCGGGGGGCCTACAATGAGCAGTTCTTC
CASSIGRGAYNEQFF
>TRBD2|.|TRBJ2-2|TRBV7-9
TGTGCCAGCAGCCCTCGGGCTAGCGGGGACACCGGGGAGCTGTTTTTT
CASSPRASGDTGELFF
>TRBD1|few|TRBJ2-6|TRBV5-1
TGCGCCAGCACCAGGGGGACTGGGGCCAACGTCCTGACTTTC
CASTRGTGANVLTF
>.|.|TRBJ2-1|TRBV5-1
TGCGCCAGCAGCCCCACGGCTAGCGCCTATGAGCAGTTCTTC
CASSPTASAYEQFF
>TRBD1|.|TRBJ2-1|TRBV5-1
TGCGCCAGCAGAACGGCAGGGGGCACCTACAATGAGCAGTTCTTC
CASRTAGGTYNEQFF
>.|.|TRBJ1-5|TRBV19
TGTGCCAGTAGTATGTCGGGGGAGCGGCCCCAGCATTTT
CASSMSGERPQHF
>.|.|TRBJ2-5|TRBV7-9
TGTGCCAGCAGCGCCAGGGGGGAAGAGACCCAGTACTTC
CASSARGEETQYF
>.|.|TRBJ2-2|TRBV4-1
TGCGCCAGCAGTAGCAGGGGCGCAAAGTACGGGGAGCTGTTTTTT
CASSSRGAKYGELFF
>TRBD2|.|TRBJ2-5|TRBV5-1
TGCGCCAGCAGCTTGACGGGACTAGCGGGAGGAGAGACCCAGTACTTC
CASSLTGLAGGETQYF
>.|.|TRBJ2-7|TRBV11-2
TGTGCCAGCAGCCAACTGGGGGGCCTGTCCTACGAGCAGTACTTC
CASSQLGGLSYEQYF
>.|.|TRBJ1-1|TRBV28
TGTGCCAGCAGTTTATGGGGGGCCCGAGGAACTGAAGCTTTCTTT
CASSLWGARGTEAFF